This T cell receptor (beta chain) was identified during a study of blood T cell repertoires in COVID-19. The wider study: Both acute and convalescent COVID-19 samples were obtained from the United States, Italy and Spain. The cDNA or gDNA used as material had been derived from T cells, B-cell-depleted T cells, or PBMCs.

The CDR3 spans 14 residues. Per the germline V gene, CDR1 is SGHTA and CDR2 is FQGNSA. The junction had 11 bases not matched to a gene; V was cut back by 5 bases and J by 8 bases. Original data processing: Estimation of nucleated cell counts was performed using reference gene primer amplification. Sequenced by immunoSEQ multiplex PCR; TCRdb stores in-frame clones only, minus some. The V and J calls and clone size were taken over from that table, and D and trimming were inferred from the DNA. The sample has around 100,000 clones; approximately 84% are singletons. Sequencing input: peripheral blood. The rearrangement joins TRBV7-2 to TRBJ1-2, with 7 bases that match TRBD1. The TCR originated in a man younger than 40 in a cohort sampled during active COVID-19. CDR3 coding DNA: TGTGCCAGCAGCAGACAGGGAACTGTTGGCGGCTACACCTTC. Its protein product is CASSRQGTVGGYTF.